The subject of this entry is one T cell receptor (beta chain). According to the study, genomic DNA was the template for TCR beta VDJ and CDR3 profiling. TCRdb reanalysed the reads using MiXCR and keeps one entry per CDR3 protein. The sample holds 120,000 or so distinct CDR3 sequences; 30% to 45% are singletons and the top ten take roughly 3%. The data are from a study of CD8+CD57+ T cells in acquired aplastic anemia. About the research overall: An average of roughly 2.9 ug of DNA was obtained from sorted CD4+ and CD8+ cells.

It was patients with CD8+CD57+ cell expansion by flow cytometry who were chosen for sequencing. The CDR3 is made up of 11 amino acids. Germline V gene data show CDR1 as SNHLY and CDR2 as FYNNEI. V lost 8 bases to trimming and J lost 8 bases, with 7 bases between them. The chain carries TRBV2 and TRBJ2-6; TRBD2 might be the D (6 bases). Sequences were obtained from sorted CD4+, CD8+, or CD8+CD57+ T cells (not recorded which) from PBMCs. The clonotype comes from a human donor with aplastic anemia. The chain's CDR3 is CASGGTNVLTF. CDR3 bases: TGTGCCAGCGGCGGGACCAACGTCCTGACTTTC.